These T cell receptor beta chains were read from a single sample in a study of T cells in Graves' hyperthyroidism and ophthalmopathy. TCRdb reanalysed the multiplex PCR reads using MiXCR and keeps one entry per CDR3 protein. The repertoire holds around 600,000 distinct CDR3 sequences, approximately 14% seen once, with around 13% in the top ten. Sequencing was carried out using blood. Receptor source: a woman between 50 and 59 years old with Graves' ophthalmopathy. Each CDR3 is given with its conserved first and last residue. A D gene is named only where the DNA matches it firmly. Clone sizes are given selectively: once, few, many, or a class where the clone is expanded.

J gene,V gene,clone size,D gene,CDR3 DNA,CDR3 protein
TRBJ2-3,TRBV7-2,many,TRBD2,TGTGCCAGCAGCTTATGGTCTAGCGGGAGAATATGGTTAGGAGATACGCAGTATTTT,CASSLWSSGRIWLGDTQYF
TRBJ1-6,TRBV7-9,few,.,TGTGCCAGCAGGAATGGGACCGGTAATTCACCCCTCCACTTT,CASRNGTGNSPLHF
TRBJ1-5,TRBV20-1,.,.,TGCAGTGCTAGAGAAGGTAGCAATCAGCCCCAGCATTTT,CSAREGSNQPQHF
TRBJ2-7,TRBV27,many,.,TGTGCCAGCCATCATAGCAGGGGTGGGTCCTACGAGCAGTACTTC,CASHHSRGGSYEQYF
TRBJ2-7,TRBV27,many,.,TGTGCCAGCAGTCGGACTACCTCCTACGAGCAGTACTTC,CASSRTTSYEQYF
TRBJ1-1,TRBV28,many,TRBD1,TGTGCCAGCAGTTTTGGACAGGGGTACACTGAAGCTTTCTTT,CASSFGQGYTEAFF
TRBJ2-4,TRBV11-3,many,TRBD1,TGTGCCAGCTTATCGAGGACAGGCAAAAACATTCAGTACTTC,CASLSRTGKNIQYF
TRBJ2-7,TRBV15,.,TRBD1,TGTGCCACCCAACTCCCTGGGACAGGGGAAGAGCAGTACTTC,CATQLPGTGEEQYF
TRBJ1-4,TRBV10-3,.,.,TGTGCCATCAGTGAGTCAAGTCGAGGGAACGAAAAACTGTTTTTT,CAISESSRGNEKLFF
TRBJ2-6,TRBV18,many,.,TGTGCCAGCTCACCGTCCGGCGTGATTGGGGCCAACGTCCTGACTTTC,CASSPSGVIGANVLTF
TRBJ1-2,TRBV28,many,TRBD1,TGTGCCAGCAGCTTCGGACAGGGCGATGGCTACACCTTC,CASSFGQGDGYTF
TRBJ2-7,TRBV11-3,many,.,TGTGCCAGCAGCACCCGACCCGGGGAGTACGAGCAGTACTTC,CASSTRPGEYEQYF
TRBJ1-5,TRBV5-4,.,.,TGTGCCAGCAGCTTGGGCGGGGGAAGCCCAGAACAGCCCCAGCATTTT,CASSLGGGSPEQPQHF
TRBJ2-1,TRBV7-9,.,TRBD2,TGTGCCAGCAGCCTATTCGGGGGACTAGCGGGAGGAATCTACAATGAGCAGTTCTTC,CASSLFGGLAGGIYNEQFF
TRBJ2-7,TRBV15,once,.,TGTGCCACCAGCAGAGATACCGATTCCTACGAGCAGTACTTC,CATSRDTDSYEQYF